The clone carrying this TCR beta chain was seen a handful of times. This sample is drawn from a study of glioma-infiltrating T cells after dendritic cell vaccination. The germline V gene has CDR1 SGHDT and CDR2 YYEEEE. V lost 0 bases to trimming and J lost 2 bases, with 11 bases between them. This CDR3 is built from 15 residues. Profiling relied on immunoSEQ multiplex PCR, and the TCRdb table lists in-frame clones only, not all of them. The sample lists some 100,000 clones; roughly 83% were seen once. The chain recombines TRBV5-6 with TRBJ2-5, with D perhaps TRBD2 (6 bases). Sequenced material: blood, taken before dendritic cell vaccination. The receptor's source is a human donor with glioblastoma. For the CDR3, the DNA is TGTGCCAGCAGCTTGGCGGGAGAGGGTCAAGAGACCCAGTACTTC. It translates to CASSLAGEGQETQYF.